This TCR beta chain was profiled in a study of cytomegalovirus exposure and HLA in healthy donors. Findings of the study overall: Reports described diagnosis of cytomegalovirus status by the classifier as highly specific and sensitive.

This clone was observed a few times. What it recognizes is unknown. V lost 4 bases to trimming and J lost 4 bases; unmatched junction nucleotides: 6. Per the germline V gene, CDR1 is SGHAT and CDR2 is FQNNGV. The CDR3 has 16 amino acids. Amplification used 60 Vbeta primers and 13 Jbeta primers. This table comes from immunoSEQ multiplex PCR, and its TCRdb copy is limited to in-frame clones, with some not included. The repertoire has about 270,000 clones, about 66% of them found once; the top ten carry approximately 2.3%. The chain uses TRBV11-2 and TRBJ2-1, with TRBD2 matching over 11 bases. Sample: PBMCs. The TCR sequence derives from a female donor in good health and CMV-seronegative. The CDR3 loop is CASSSRLAGIYNEQFF. The CDR3 DNA is TGTGCCAGCAGCTCAAGACTAGCGGGAATATACAATGAGCAGTTCTTC.